Listed below are T cell receptor beta chains from one sample, sequenced in a study of spatial heterogeneity in lung cancer. TCRdb re-analysed the 5' RACE reads in MiXCR, keeping a single row per CDR3 protein. Among some 54,000 distinct CDR3 sequences listed, less than 9.5% were seen once. Specimen: PBMCs, collected at follow-up. The receptors were sampled from a female donor with early-stage non-small cell lung cancer. Both conserved end residues are part of each CDR3. Fields, in order: V gene, J gene, CDR3 protein.

v_gene: TRBV27; j_gene: TRBJ1-2; CDR3aa: CASSFLAGAGYTF
v_gene: TRBV20-1; j_gene: TRBJ1-1; CDR3aa: CSARDWGRTEAFF
v_gene: TRBV7-9; j_gene: TRBJ1-6; CDR3aa: CASSLVLGHSPLHF
v_gene: TRBV4-1; j_gene: TRBJ1-2; CDR3aa: CASSQAGTGSNYGYTF
v_gene: TRBV20-1; j_gene: TRBJ1-3; CDR3aa: CSARQTGTGNTIYF
v_gene: TRBV7-2; j_gene: TRBJ1-2; CDR3aa: CASSLVRGYGYTF
v_gene: TRBV28; j_gene: TRBJ2-3; CDR3aa: CASSQRQGRGGDTQYF
v_gene: TRBV6-2/TRBV6-3; j_gene: TRBJ2-5; CDR3aa: CASSPGGWETQYF
v_gene: TRBV6-2/TRBV6-3; j_gene: TRBJ1-2; CDR3aa: CASTLDRDNYGYTF
v_gene: TRBV18; j_gene: TRBJ2-7; CDR3aa: CASSPGSGYEQYF
v_gene: TRBV18; j_gene: TRBJ2-1; CDR3aa: CASSPTSGGADEQFF
v_gene: TRBV9; j_gene: TRBJ1-5; CDR3aa: CASSVGAGGSNQPQHF
v_gene: TRBV5-1; j_gene: TRBJ1-1; CDR3aa: CASSLVGSEAFF
v_gene: TRBV28; j_gene: TRBJ2-5; CDR3aa: CASSSQGRPQETQYF
v_gene: TRBV7-2; j_gene: TRBJ2-7; CDR3aa: CASSLAFGGSYEQYF
v_gene: TRBV18; j_gene: TRBJ1-1; CDR3aa: CASSPQRNTEAFF
v_gene: TRBV24-1; j_gene: TRBJ2-1; CDR3aa: CATSGRTASSYNEQFF
v_gene: TRBV6-1; j_gene: TRBJ2-1; CDR3aa: CASSPVAGGTHNEQFF
v_gene: TRBV7-9; j_gene: TRBJ1-3; CDR3aa: CASSFLGGADSGNTIYF
v_gene: TRBV7-6; j_gene: TRBJ2-7; CDR3aa: CASSLGTGYYEQYF
v_gene: TRBV4-3; j_gene: TRBJ2-2; CDR3aa: CASSQDRGTPNTGELFF
v_gene: TRBV11-2; j_gene: TRBJ2-1; CDR3aa: CASSLGGLAGFSYNEQFF
v_gene: TRBV7-2; j_gene: TRBJ1-6; CDR3aa: CASSLERQGSSPLHF
v_gene: TRBV7-8; j_gene: TRBJ2-1; CDR3aa: CASSPPELVFEQFF
v_gene: TRBV6-6; j_gene: TRBJ2-3; CDR3aa: CASSFGTSGEKGQYF
v_gene: TRBV7-2; j_gene: TRBJ2-1; CDR3aa: CASSPRRGGENEQFF
v_gene: TRBV3-1; j_gene: TRBJ2-4; CDR3aa: CASSHGTSNSYF
v_gene: TRBV19; j_gene: TRBJ2-2; CDR3aa: CASSRLAPGTGELFF
v_gene: TRBV10-2; j_gene: TRBJ2-1; CDR3aa: CASSPGTPSYNEQFF
v_gene: TRBV7-2; j_gene: TRBJ2-2; CDR3aa: CASSARGTGELFF
v_gene: TRBV4-2; j_gene: TRBJ2-3; CDR3aa: CASSQESRGRGTQYF
v_gene: TRBV9; j_gene: TRBJ1-4; CDR3aa: CASSPGTGVEKLFF
v_gene: TRBV2; j_gene: TRBJ1-4; CDR3aa: CASIRTGANEKLFF
v_gene: TRBV7-8; j_gene: TRBJ1-4; CDR3aa: CASSIGTGGLGEKLFF
v_gene: TRBV6-2/TRBV6-3; j_gene: TRBJ2-1; CDR3aa: CASTSPSSGGSYNEQFF
v_gene: TRBV11-2; j_gene: TRBJ2-3; CDR3aa: CASSLLEAQYF
v_gene: TRBV29-1; j_gene: TRBJ1-2; CDR3aa: CSGRTAPNYGYTF
v_gene: TRBV12-3/TRBV12-4; j_gene: TRBJ2-1; CDR3aa: CASSSQATSGGSYNEQFF
v_gene: TRBV7-3; j_gene: TRBJ1-1; CDR3aa: CASSLQGLAEAFF
v_gene: TRBV19; j_gene: TRBJ2-4; CDR3aa: CASRDSLLSLAKNIQYF
v_gene: TRBV30; j_gene: TRBJ2-7; CDR3aa: CAWSAAYEQYF
v_gene: TRBV6-2/TRBV6-3; j_gene: TRBJ2-5; CDR3aa: CATKGTSVETQYF
v_gene: TRBV7-2; j_gene: TRBJ2-1; CDR3aa: CASSQLGTHYNEQFF
v_gene: TRBV24-1; j_gene: TRBJ1-5; CDR3aa: CATSDSRQGKNQPQHF
v_gene: TRBV7-9; j_gene: TRBJ2-2; CDR3aa: CASSLDGSPNTGELFF
v_gene: TRBV24-1; j_gene: TRBJ1-1; CDR3aa: CATSDSRTGDTEAFF
v_gene: TRBV12-3/TRBV12-4; j_gene: TRBJ2-5; CDR3aa: CASCYRGQETQYF
v_gene: TRBV7-9; j_gene: TRBJ2-7; CDR3aa: CASSLALRGGYEQYF
v_gene: TRBV7-2; j_gene: TRBJ1-1; CDR3aa: CASRVGLNTEALF
v_gene: TRBV6-6; j_gene: TRBJ1-5; CDR3aa: CASRDGPNSNQPQHF
v_gene: TRBV5-1; j_gene: TRBJ2-7; CDR3aa: CASSLEIFSSYEQYF
v_gene: TRBV10-1; j_gene: TRBJ1-6; CDR3aa: CASSRDRLNSPLHF
v_gene: TRBV7-2; j_gene: TRBJ2-7; CDR3aa: CASSLGPYSYEQYF
v_gene: TRBV6-5; j_gene: TRBJ1-2; CDR3aa: CASSSLLLHYGYTF
v_gene: TRBV24-1; j_gene: TRBJ2-2; CDR3aa: CATEVPNTGELFF
v_gene: TRBV7-2; j_gene: TRBJ2-2; CDR3aa: CASRPSTGELFF
v_gene: TRBV5-6; j_gene: TRBJ1-1; CDR3aa: CASSLDLGGAKNTEAFF